The T cell receptor (beta chain) described here comes from a study of shared clonotypes between healthy human individuals. Study overall: Each donor's CD8 memory used one plate, CD8 naive two, each CD4 subset three. Study findings and constraints: Generation probabilities were higher for clonotypes shared across all four sorted-subset donors than for unshared ones.

On this clone: The antigen is undetermined.

Germline V gene data show CDR1 as MNHNS and CDR2 as SASEGT. CDR3 length: 14 residues. With 6 bases removed from V and 2 bases from J, the gap between germline ends came to 12 bases. CD4+ cells yielded CD45RA+ naive and CD45RA-negative memory subsets. The assay was carried out at the deep level. The table came from immunoSEQ multiplex PCR; TCRdb's copy has only in-frame clones and leaves some out. The sample shows roughly 2,500,000 clones, 93% of them seen only once. The chain links TRBV6-1 to TRBJ2-3; D remains ambiguous. The sequenced sample consisted of naive CD4+ T cells from PBMCs. Subset here: CD45RA+ positively selected. This TCR was recovered from a man younger than 30 in good health. Some clones in this sample may be carry-over from other donors' samples. CDR3 nucleotides: TGTGCCAGCAGGCCTTTCAGCTACACAGATACGCAGTATTTT. This encodes CASRPFSYTDTQYF.